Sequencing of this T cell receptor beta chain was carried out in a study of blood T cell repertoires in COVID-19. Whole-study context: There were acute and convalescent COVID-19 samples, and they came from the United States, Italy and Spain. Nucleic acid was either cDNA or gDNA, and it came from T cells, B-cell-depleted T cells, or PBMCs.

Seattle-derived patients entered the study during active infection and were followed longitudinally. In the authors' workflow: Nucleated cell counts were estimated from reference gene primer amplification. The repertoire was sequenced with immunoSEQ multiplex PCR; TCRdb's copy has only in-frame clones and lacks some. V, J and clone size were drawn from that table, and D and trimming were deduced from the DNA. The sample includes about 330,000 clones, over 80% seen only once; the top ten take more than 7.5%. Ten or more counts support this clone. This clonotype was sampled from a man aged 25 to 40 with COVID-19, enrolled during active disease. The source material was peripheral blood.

CDR3 DNA sequence: TGTGCCAGCAGCCAAGATGGGGGGTCGAACACCGGGGAGCTGTTTTTT. It codes for CASSQDGGSNTGELFF. The V call is TRBV3-1 (or the pseudogene TRBV3-2), the J call TRBJ2-2, with D perhaps matching TRBD2 (6 bases). From germline, CDR1 is LGHDT and CDR2 YNNKEL (reference sequence). The CDR3 is made up of 16 amino acids. The V end lost 0 bases, the J end lost 0 bases, and 8 bases lay between the germline ends.